Listed below are T cell receptor beta chains from one sample, sequenced in a study of blood T cell repertoires in COVID-19. Measured with immunoSEQ multiplex PCR; TCRdb has only the in-frame clones, and not every one. The data show 150,000 to 200,000 clones, 75% to 85% seen once. Specimen: PBMCs or T cells enriched from blood (not recorded which). The source of these receptors is a man aged 35-49 years who had recovered from COVID-19. Each CDR3 is given with its conserved first and last residue. Each record gives: V gene, J gene, D gene, clone size, CDR3 protein, CDR3 DNA. The D gene is left open where the match is weak. Only part of the rows carry a size: once, few, many, or a class if the clone is expanded.

>TRBV28|TRBJ2-2|TRBD1|NA
CASSASGTGSPAGELFF
TGTGCCAGCAGTGCATCCGGGACAGGGTCCCCGGCCGGGGAGCTGTTTTTT
>TRBV19|TRBJ2-3|TRBD2|few
CASSPGLAVTDTQYF
TGTGCCAGTAGCCCGGGACTAGCGGTCACAGATACGCAGTATTTT
>TRBV6-5|TRBJ1-2|NA|NA
CASSYGGGTYGYTF
TGTGCCAGCAGTTACGGGGGGGGTACCTATGGCTACACCTTC
>TRBV30|TRBJ1-1|TRBD1|NA
CAWSVKGASTEAFF
TGTGCCTGGAGTGTGAAGGGGGCGAGCACTGAAGCTTTCTTT
>TRBV13|TRBJ1-4|NA|NA
CASSLLSRGRQQEEKLFF
TGTGCCAGCAGCTTATTATCACGGGGGAGGCAGCAAGAAGAAAAACTGTTTTTT
>TRBV19|TRBJ2-3|TRBD2|NA
CASSPSGSTDTQYF
TGTGCCAGTAGTCCTAGCGGGAGCACAGATACGCAGTATTTT
>TRBV5-1|TRBJ1-1|NA|few
CASSLASGATEAFF
TGCGCCAGCAGCTTGGCAAGCGGCGCCACTGAAGCTTTCTTT
>TRBV12-5|TRBJ1-1|TRBD1|few
CASEPRGPQGRMNTEAFF
TGTGCTAGTGAACCCAGGGGGCCCCAGGGCCGGATGAACACTGAAGCTTTCTTT
>TRBV30|TRBJ1-2|NA|NA
CAWRTQGLGWGYTF
TGTGCCTGGAGGACCCAGGGGCTTGGTTGGGGCTACACCTTC
>TRBV2|TRBJ1-3|NA|NA
CASNEPGNTIYF
TGTGCCAGCAACGAGCCGGGAAACACCATATATTTT